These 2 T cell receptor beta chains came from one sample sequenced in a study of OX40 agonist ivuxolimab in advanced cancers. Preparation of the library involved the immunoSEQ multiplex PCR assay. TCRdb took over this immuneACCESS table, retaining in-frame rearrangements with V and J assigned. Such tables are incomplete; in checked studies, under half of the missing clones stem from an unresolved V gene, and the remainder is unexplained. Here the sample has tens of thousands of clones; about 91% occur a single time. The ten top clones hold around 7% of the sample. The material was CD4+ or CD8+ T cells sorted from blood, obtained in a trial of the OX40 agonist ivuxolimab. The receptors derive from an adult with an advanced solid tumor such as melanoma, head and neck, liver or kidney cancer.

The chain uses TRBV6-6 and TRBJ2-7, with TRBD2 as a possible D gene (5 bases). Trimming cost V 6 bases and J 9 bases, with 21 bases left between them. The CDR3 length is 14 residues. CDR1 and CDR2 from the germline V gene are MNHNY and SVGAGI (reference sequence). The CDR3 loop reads CASRHGDLATRQYF. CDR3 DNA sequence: TGTGCCAGCAGGCACGGGGATCTGGCAACCCGGCAGTACTTC.

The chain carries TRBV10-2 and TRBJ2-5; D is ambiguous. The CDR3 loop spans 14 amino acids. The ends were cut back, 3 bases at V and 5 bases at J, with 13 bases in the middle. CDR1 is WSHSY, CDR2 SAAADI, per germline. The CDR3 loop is CASSDKGVQETQYF. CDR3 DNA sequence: TGCGCCAGCAGTGATAAGGGTGTTCAGGAGACCCAGTACTTC.